This T cell receptor (beta chain) was identified during a study of T cell changes during pregnancy in multiple sclerosis (dated by TCRdb to between 2018 and 2021). Regarding the study in general: The study looked at changes in the T cell repertoire across pregnancy in women with multiple sclerosis.

In regard to this clone: Its antigen has not been determined. Base quality data are lacking; no much larger clone is found one base away.

Library creation used the immunoSEQ multiplex PCR assay. TCRdb took over this immuneACCESS table, retaining in-frame rearrangements with V and J assigned. Such tables are incomplete; in checked studies, under half of the missing clones stem from an unresolved V gene, and the remainder is unexplained. This sample is represented by some 38,000 clones; more than 75% of them were singletons. Approximately 0.7% of the sample rests with the top ten. The CDR3 goes from the cysteine to the phenylalanine over 14 residues. Just CDR3 DNA is preserved here, 42 bases in frame from base 1. CDR1 and CDR2 were assigned from the germline V gene as SGHTA and FQGNSA. For this chain, trimming is 4 bases at the V end and 2 bases at the J end, and the number of junction bases without a gene match is 3.

Sample: CD4+ T cells from peripheral blood mononuclear cells, taken in the second trimester of pregnancy. Rearrangement joined TRBV7-2 to TRBJ2-7; TRBD1 lines up with 9 middle nucleotides. The receptor comes from a female donor in good health, enrolled as a control in a pregnancy study. The bases are TGTGCCAGCAGCTACCGACAGGGGGCCTACGAGCAGTACTTC. Its protein is CASSYRQGAYEQYF.